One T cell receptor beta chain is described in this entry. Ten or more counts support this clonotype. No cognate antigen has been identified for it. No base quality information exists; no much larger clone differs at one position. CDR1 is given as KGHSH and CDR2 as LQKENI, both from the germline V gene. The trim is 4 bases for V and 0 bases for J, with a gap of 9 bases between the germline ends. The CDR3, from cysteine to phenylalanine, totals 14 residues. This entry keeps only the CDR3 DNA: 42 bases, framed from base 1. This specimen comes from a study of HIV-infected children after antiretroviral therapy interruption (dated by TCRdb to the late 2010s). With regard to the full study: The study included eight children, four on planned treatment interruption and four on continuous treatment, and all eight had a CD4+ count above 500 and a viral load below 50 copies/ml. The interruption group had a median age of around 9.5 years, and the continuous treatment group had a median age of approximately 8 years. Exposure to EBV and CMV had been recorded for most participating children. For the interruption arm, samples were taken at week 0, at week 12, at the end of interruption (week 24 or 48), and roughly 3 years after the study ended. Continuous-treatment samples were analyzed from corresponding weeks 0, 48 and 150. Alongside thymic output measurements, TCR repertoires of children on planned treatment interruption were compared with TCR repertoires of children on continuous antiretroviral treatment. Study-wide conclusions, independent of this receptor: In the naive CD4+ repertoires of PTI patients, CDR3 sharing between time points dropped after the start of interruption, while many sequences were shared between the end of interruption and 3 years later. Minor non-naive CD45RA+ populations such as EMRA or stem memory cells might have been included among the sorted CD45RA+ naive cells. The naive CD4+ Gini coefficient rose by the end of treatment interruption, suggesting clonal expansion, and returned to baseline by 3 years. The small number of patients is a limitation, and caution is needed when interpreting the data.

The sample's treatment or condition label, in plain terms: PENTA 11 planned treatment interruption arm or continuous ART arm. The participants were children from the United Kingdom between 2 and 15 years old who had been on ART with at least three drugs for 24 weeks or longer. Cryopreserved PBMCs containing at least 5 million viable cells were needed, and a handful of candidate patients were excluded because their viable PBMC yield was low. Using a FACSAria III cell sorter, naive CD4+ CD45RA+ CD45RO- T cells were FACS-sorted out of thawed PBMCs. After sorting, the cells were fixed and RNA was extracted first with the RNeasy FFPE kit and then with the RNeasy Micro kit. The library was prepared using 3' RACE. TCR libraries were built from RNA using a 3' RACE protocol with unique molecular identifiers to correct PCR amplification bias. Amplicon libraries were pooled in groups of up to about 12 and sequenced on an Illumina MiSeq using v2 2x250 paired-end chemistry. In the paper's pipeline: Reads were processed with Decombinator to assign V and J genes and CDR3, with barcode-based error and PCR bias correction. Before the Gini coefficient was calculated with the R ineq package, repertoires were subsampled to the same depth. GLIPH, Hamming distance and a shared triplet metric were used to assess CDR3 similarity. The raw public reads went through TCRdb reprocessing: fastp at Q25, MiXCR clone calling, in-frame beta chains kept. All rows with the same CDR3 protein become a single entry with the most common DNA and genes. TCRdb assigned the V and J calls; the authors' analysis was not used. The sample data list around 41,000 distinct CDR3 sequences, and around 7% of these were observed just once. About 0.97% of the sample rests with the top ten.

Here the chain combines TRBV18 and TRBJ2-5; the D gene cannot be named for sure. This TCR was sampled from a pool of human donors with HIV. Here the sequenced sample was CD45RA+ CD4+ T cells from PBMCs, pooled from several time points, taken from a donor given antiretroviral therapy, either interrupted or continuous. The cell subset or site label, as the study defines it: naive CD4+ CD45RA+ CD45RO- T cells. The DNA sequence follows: TGTGCCAGCTCACTTGGGTTGGACCAAGAGACCCAGTACTTC. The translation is CASSLGLDQETQYF.